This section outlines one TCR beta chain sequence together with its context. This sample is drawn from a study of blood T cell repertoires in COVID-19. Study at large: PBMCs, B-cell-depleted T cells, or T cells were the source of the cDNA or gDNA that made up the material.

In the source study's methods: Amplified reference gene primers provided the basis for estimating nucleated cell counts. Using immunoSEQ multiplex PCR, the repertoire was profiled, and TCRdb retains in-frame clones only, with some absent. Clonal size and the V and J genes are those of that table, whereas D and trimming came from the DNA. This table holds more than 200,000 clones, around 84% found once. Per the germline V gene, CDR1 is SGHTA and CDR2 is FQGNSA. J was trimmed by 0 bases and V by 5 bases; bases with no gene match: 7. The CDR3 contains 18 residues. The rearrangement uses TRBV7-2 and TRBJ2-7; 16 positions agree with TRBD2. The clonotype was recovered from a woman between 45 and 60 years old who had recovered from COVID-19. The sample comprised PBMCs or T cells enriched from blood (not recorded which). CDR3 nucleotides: TGTGCCAGCAGCGTATTGGGACTAGCGGGAGGGCCCTCCTACGAGCAGTACTTC. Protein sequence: CASSVLGLAGGPSYEQYF.